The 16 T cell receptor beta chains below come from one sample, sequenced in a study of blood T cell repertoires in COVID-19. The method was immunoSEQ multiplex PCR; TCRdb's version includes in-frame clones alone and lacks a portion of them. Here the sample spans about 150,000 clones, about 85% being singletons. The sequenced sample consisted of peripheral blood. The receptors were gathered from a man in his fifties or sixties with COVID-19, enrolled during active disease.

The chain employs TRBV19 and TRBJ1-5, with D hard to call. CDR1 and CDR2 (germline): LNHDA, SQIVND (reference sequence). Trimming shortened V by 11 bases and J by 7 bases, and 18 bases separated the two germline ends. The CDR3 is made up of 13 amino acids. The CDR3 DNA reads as TGTGCCTCCGGGGAGGGTCCGTTACAGCCCCAGCATTTT. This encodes CASGEGPLQPQHF. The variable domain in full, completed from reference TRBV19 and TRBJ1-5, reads DGGITQSPKYLFRKEGQNVTLSCEQNLNHDAMYWYRQDPGQGLRLIYYSQIVNDFQKGDIAEGYSVSREKKESFPLTVTSAQKNPTAFYLCASGEGPLQPQHFGDGTRLSIL.

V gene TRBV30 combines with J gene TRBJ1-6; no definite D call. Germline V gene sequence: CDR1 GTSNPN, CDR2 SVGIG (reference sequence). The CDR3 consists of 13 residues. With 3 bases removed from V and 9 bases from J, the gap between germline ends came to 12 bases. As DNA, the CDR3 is TGTGCCTGGAGGGTAGATTTCATTTCACCCCTCCACTTT. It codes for CAWRVDFISPLHF.

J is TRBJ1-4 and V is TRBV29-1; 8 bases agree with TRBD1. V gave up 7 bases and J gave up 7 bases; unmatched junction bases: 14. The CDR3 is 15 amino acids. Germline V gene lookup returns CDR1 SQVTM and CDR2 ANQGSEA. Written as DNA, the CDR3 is TGCAGCGCCCGCGCTCAGGGACAGGCTGGTGAAAAACTGTTTTTT. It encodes CSARAQGQAGEKLFF.

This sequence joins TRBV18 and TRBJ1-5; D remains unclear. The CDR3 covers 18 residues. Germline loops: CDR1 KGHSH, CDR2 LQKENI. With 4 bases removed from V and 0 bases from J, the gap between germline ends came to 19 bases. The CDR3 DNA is TGTGCCAGCTCACACGCCGGGCTTCTCGGGGATAGCAATCAGCCCCAGCATTTT. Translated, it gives CASSHAGLLGDSNQPQHF.

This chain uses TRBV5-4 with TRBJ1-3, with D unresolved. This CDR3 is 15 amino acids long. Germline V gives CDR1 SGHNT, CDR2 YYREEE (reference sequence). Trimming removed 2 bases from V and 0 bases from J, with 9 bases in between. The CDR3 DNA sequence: TGTGCCAGCAGCTTAATCGGTTCCTCTGGAAACACCATATATTTT. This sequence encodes CASSLIGSSGNTIYF.

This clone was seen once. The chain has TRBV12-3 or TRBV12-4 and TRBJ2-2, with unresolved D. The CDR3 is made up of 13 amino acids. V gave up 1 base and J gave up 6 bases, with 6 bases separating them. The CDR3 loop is CASSLVPAGELFF. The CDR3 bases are TGTGCCAGCAGTTTAGTACCGGCCGGGGAGCTGTTTTTT.

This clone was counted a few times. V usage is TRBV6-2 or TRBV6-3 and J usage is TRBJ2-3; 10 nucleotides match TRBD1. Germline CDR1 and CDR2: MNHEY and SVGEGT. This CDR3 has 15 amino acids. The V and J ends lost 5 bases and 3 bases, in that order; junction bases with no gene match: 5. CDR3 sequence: CASSTRDRGTDTQYF. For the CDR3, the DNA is TGTGCCAGCAGTACCAGGGACAGGGGAACAGATACGCAGTATTTT.

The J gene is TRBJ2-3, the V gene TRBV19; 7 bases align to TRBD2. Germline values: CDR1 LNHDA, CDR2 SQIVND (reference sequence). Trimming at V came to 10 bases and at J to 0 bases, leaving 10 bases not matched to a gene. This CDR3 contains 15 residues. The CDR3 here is CATTSVGPSTDTQYF. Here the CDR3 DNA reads TGTGCCACTACTAGCGTCGGACCTAGCACAGATACGCAGTATTTT.

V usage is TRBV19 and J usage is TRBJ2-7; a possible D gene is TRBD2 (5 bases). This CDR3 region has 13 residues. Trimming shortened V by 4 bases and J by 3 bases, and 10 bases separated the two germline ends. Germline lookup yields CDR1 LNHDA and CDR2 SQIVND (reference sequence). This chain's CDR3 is CASSRTGNYEQYF. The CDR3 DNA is TGTGCCAGTAGTAGGACGGGAAACTACGAGCAGTACTTC.

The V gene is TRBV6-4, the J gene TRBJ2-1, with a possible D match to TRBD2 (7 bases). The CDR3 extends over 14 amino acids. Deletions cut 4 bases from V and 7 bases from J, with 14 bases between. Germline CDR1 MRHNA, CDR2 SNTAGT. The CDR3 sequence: CASSARGGGNEQFF. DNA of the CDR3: TGTGCCAGCAGTGCGAGGGGAGGGGGTAATGAGCAGTTCTTC.

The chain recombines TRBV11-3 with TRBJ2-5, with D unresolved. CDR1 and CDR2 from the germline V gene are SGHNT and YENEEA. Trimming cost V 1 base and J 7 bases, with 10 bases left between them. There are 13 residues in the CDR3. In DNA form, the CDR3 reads TGTGCCAGCAGCTTAGTGAAGTGGAGGACCCAGTACTTC. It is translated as CASSLVKWRTQYF.

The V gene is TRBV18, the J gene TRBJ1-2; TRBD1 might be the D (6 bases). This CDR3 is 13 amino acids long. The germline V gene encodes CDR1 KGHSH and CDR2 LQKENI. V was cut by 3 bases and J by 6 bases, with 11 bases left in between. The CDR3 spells CASSPPEGDGYTF. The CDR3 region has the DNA TGTGCCAGCTCACCTCCCGAGGGGGATGGCTACACCTTC.

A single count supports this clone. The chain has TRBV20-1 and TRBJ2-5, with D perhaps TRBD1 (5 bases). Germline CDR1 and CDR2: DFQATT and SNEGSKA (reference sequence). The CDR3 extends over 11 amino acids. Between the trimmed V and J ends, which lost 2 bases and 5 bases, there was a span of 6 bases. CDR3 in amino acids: CSARPGETQYF. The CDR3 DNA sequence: TGCAGTGCTAGACCAGGGGAGACCCAGTACTTC.

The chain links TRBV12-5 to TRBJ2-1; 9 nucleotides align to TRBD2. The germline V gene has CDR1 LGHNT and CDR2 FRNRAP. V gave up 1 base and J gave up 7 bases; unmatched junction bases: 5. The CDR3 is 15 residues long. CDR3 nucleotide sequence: TGTGCTAGTGGTTTGGAGGGGACTAGCAGGAATGAGCAGTTCTTC. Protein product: CASGLEGTSRNEQFF. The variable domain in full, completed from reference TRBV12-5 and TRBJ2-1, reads DARVTQTPRHKVTEMGQEVTMRCQPILGHNTVFWYRQTMMQGLELLAYFRNRAPLDDSGMPKDRFSAEMPDATLATLKIQPSEPRDSAVYFCASGLEGTSRNEQFFGPGTRLTVL.

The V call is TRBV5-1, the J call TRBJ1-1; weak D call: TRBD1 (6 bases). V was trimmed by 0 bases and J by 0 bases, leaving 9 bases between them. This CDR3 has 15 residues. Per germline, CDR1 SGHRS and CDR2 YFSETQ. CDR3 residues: CASSLATGLNTEAFF. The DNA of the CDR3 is TGCGCCAGCAGCTTGGCGACAGGCTTGAACACTGAAGCTTTCTTT. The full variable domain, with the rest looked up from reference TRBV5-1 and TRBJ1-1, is KAGVTQTPRYLIKTRGQQVTLSCSPISGHRSVSWYQQTPGQGLQFLFEYFSETQRNKGNFPGRFSGRQFSNSRSEMNVSTLELGDSALYLCASSLATGLNTEAFFGQGTRLTVV.

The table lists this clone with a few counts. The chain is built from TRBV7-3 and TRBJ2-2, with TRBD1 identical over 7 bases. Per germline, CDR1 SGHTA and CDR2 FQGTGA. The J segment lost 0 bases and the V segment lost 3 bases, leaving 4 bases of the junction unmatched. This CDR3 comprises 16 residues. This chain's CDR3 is CASSFRQGANTGELFF. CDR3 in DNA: TGTGCCAGCAGCTTCAGACAGGGCGCGAACACCGGGGAGCTGTTTTTT.